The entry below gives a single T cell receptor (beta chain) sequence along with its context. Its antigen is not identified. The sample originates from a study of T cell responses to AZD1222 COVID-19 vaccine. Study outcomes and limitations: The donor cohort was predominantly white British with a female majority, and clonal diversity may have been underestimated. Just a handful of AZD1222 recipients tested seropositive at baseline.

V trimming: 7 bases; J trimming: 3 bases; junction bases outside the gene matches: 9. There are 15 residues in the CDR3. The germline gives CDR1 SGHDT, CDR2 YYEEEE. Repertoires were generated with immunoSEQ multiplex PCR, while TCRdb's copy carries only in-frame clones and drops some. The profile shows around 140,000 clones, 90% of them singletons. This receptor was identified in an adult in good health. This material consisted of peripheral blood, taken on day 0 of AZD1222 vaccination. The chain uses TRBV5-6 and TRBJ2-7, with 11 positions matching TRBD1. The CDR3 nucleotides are TGTGCCAGCCTAGGACAGGGGGCGCGAGGCTACGAGCAGTACTTC. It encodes CASLGQGARGYEQYF.